The rows below give T cell receptor beta chains drawn from one sample of a study of PD-1 blockade in classical Hodgkin lymphoma. Measured with immunoSEQ multiplex PCR; TCRdb has only the in-frame clones, and not every one. Here the sample spans about 6,000 clones, about 79% being singletons. The sample consisted of CD8+ T cells from blood, taken at baseline. These receptors originate from a human donor with classical Hodgkin lymphoma. The CDR3 runs from the conserved cysteine through the conserved F or W. The D gene is left open where the match is weak. Not all rows give a size; the values are once, few, many and, for expanded clones, a class.

>TRBJ1-1|.|TRBV28|.
TGTGCCAGCAGTTTAACCCGACAGAGAAACACTGAAGCTTTCTTT
CASSLTRQRNTEAFF
>TRBJ1-5|.|TRBV27|TRBD1
TGTGCCAGCAGTCCACAGGGGGCGGGACAGCCCCAGCATTTT
CASSPQGAGQPQHF
>TRBJ2-2|.|TRBV6-5|.
TGTGCCAGCAGTTTCGCGAGGGACGGGGAGCTGTTTTTT
CASSFARDGELFF
>TRBJ2-7|.|TRBV19|TRBD1
TGTGCCACTGGACCGGGACAGGGCTACGAGCAGTACTTC
CATGPGQGYEQYF
>TRBJ1-2|.|TRBV27|.
TGTGCCAGCAGCTCCCGGGGGGTCTGGGGCTACACCTTC
CASSSRGVWGYTF
>TRBJ2-7|once|TRBV4-3|TRBD1
TGCGCCAGCAGCCAAGTTGACAGGGGCACCTACGAGCAGTACTTC
CASSQVDRGTYEQYF
>TRBJ1-5|.|TRBV5-1|TRBD1
TGCGCCAGCAGCTTGGGGACAGGGAGGCAGCCCCAGCATTTT
CASSLGTGRQPQHF
>TRBJ1-2|.|TRBV6-1|TRBD1
TGTGCCAGCAGTGAACGGGCCGACGGGACAGGGGAAGGCTACACCTTC
CASSERADGTGEGYTF
>TRBJ2-7|.|TRBV5-6|.
TGTGCCAGCAGCCTGGATTCAAAGGGCTACGAGCAGTACTTC
CASSLDSKGYEQYF
>TRBJ2-7|.|TRBV7-9|TRBD1
TGTGCCAGCAGCCAAGTGGGACAGGCCTACGAGCAGTACTTC
CASSQVGQAYEQYF
>TRBJ2-5|.|TRBV11-2|.
TGTGCCAGCAGGAGTGGCAGCCAAGAGACCCAGTACTTC
CASRSGSQETQYF
>TRBJ1-2|.|TRBV4-3|TRBD1
TGCGCCAGCAGCCAAGATCCTTCAGGGGGCCCAGGTGGCTACACCTTC
CASSQDPSGGPGGYTF
>TRBJ2-7|.|TRBV9|TRBD1
TGTGCCAGCAGCTCGGGACAGAAAGGCGAGCAGTACTTC
CASSSGQKGEQYF
>TRBJ1-5|.|TRBV7-9|.
TGTGCCAGCAGCCGGGGGATCGGGGATCAGCCCCAGCATTTT
CASSRGIGDQPQHF
>TRBJ2-3|.|TRBV29-1|TRBD2
TGCAGCGTTGCGGGGGAGCGGGGGGACCGGATTAGCACAGATACGCAGTATTTT
CSVAGERGDRISTDTQYF
>TRBJ2-7|.|TRBV30|TRBD1
TGTGCCTGGAGTAGGGGACAGGGGGTGAGCTCCTACGAGCAGTACTTC
CAWSRGQGVSSYEQYF
>TRBJ1-6|.|TRBV6-6|.
TGTGCCAGCAGTTACCGTGGGGGTTCACCCCTCCACTTT
CASSYRGGSPLHF
>TRBJ2-7|.|TRBV11-3|.
TGTGCCAGCAGCTTCCGGGGATCCTACGAGCAGTACTTC
CASSFRGSYEQYF
>TRBJ2-2|.|TRBV19|.
TGTGCCAGTAGTATAGCCGCGAACACCGGGGAGCTGTTTTTT
CASSIAANTGELFF
>TRBJ2-5|few|TRBV6-6|.
TGTGCCAGCAGTTACGTCGGAGGGAAAGAGACCCAGTACTTC
CASSYVGGKETQYF
>TRBJ1-2|.|TRBV6-4|.
TGTGCCAGCAGTGACCACCCAGGGTTTCTAAGTGGCTACACCTTC
CASSDHPGFLSGYTF
>TRBJ2-3|few|TRBV7-9|TRBD2
TGTGCCAGCGAGCGGGGCTGGGATACGCAGTATTTT
CASERGWDTQYF
>TRBJ1-2|.|TRBV11-2|.
TGTGCCAGCAGCGACTTACGTCGTCACTATGGCTACACCTTC
CASSDLRRHYGYTF
>TRBJ1-2|.|TRBV2|TRBD1
TGTGCCAGGAGACAGGGTAATGGCTACACCTTC
CARRQGNGYTF
>TRBJ1-2|.|TRBV19|TRBD1
TGTGCCAGTAGACCCGAACACGACAGGGGGCTAGATGGCTACACCTTC
CASRPEHDRGLDGYTF
>TRBJ2-7|once|TRBV4-3|.
TGCGCCAGCAGCCAAGCGGTCTACTACGAGCAGTACTTC
CASSQAVYYEQYF
>TRBJ1-1|.|TRBV11-1|.
TGTGCCAGCAGCCGCGTTTTGAACACTGAAGCTTTCTTT
CASSRVLNTEAFF
>TRBJ2-7|once|TRBV5-6|.
TGTGCCAGCAGCCCCCAGAGGCAGGCCCCCTACGAGCAGTACTTC
CASSPQRQAPYEQYF
>TRBJ2-7|.|TRBV7-8|.
TGTGCCAGCAGCAACCTGGGGGGTTGGGGGGCCTACGAGCAGTACTTC
CASSNLGGWGAYEQYF
>TRBJ1-2|.|TRBV30|TRBD1
TGTGCACTGGAGTATGGTACAGGGGAGGGCTACACCTTC
CALEYGTGEGYTF
>TRBJ2-1|.|TRBV21-1|.
TGTGCCAGCAGCCAGAGGAGGAGACAGGGCTGGCAATTTGAGCAGTTCTTC
CASSQRRRQGWQFEQFF
>TRBJ1-2|.|TRBV23-1|.
TGCGCCAGCAGTCGACATAGTAACTATGGCTACACCTTC
CASSRHSNYGYTF